Sequencing of this T cell receptor (beta chain) was carried out in a study of cytomegalovirus exposure and HLA in healthy donors. 60 Vbeta and 13 Jbeta primers were used in PCR. Some clones are missing from TCRdb's copy, which holds only in-frame ones; the method was immunoSEQ multiplex PCR. Among 60,000 to 75,000 clones listed, more than 75% were seen once. Healthy bone marrow donors made up the donor group. This CDR3 contains 13 residues. In germline, CDR1 is MNHNS, CDR2 SASEGT. V lost 3 bases, J lost 9 bases, and 14 bases lay in between. As for this clone: Its matching antigen is unknown.

Regarding the study as a whole: Previous analysis showed most TCR beta V segments were productive about 87% or about 30% of the time. Associated with cytomegalovirus, according to the listing, were 150 to 200 TCR beta chains.

This receptor was identified in a man younger than 30 in good health and CMV-seropositive. The material sequenced was PBMCs. The chain is built from TRBV6-1 and TRBJ1-1; TRBD1 might be the D (6 bases). This CDR3 reads CASSEGGRGQAFF. The CDR3 coding sequence is TGTGCCAGCAGTGAGGGGGGGCGGGGCCAAGCTTTCTTT.